Listed below are T cell receptor beta chains from one sample, sequenced in a study of cytomegalovirus exposure and HLA in healthy donors. Here immunoSEQ multiplex PCR was the method, and the copy in TCRdb shows in-frame clones only, minus some. The table shows 150,000 to 200,000 clones, with just under 80% occurring only once. The sample comprised PBMCs. The source is a woman in her 50s in good health and CMV-seropositive. CDR3s include the opening cysteine and the closing phenylalanine or tryptophan. The order of the fields is D gene, V gene, clone size, J gene, CDR3 protein, CDR3 DNA. D genes are given only for firm matches. Size is omitted from some rows. Given values are once, few, many or a class for expanded clones.

D gene: TRBD2; V gene: TRBV28; clone size: .; J gene: TRBJ2-3; CDR3 protein: CASSLSSGGYTDTQYF; CDR3 DNA: TGTGCCAGCAGTTTATCCAGCGGGGGGTACACAGATACGCAGTATTTT
D gene: .; V gene: TRBV21-1; clone size: .; J gene: TRBJ1-1; CDR3 protein: CASSGHYAFF; CDR3 DNA: TGTGCCAGCAGCGGCCACTACGCTTTCTTT
D gene: TRBD1; V gene: TRBV7-9; clone size: once; J gene: TRBJ1-5; CDR3 protein: CASSLGQGAQPQHF; CDR3 DNA: TGTGCCAGCAGCTTAGGACAGGGTGCTCAGCCCCAGCATTTT
D gene: TRBD2; V gene: TRBV2; clone size: once; J gene: TRBJ2-5; CDR3 protein: CASRSRAGGPGETQYF; CDR3 DNA: TGTGCCAGCAGGAGCCGGGCGGGGGGGCCCGGGGAGACCCAGTACTTC
D gene: .; V gene: TRBV27; clone size: few; J gene: TRBJ1-1; CDR3 protein: CASSFEQNTEAFF; CDR3 DNA: TGTGCCAGCAGTTTTGAACAGAACACTGAAGCTTTCTTT
D gene: TRBD1; V gene: TRBV19; clone size: .; J gene: TRBJ1-5; CDR3 protein: CASSTDRGNQPQHF; CDR3 DNA: TGTGCCAGTAGTACCGACAGGGGCAATCAGCCCCAGCATTTT
D gene: TRBD2; V gene: TRBV13; clone size: .; J gene: TRBJ2-7; CDR3 protein: CASSLSGGSSYEQYF; CDR3 DNA: TGTGCCAGCAGTTTGAGCGGGGGTTCGTCCTACGAGCAGTACTTC
D gene: TRBD1; V gene: TRBV27; clone size: .; J gene: TRBJ2-2; CDR3 protein: CASTRGQGIPGELFF; CDR3 DNA: TGTGCCAGCACCCGGGGACAGGGTATACCCGGGGAGCTGTTTTTT
D gene: .; V gene: TRBV19; clone size: .; J gene: TRBJ2-7; CDR3 protein: CASSIAGTGVYEQYF; CDR3 DNA: TGTGCCAGTAGTATAGCCGGGACGGGAGTCTACGAGCAGTACTTC
D gene: TRBD1; V gene: TRBV5-1; clone size: .; J gene: TRBJ2-6; CDR3 protein: CASSNGQGAAGANVLTF; CDR3 DNA: TGCGCCAGCAGCAACGGACAGGGGGCAGCTGGGGCCAACGTCCTGACTTTC
D gene: .; V gene: TRBV2; clone size: .; J gene: TRBJ1-5; CDR3 protein: CASSFSDGHNQPQHF; CDR3 DNA: TGTGCCAGCAGTTTTTCGGACGGACACAATCAGCCCCAGCATTTT
D gene: TRBD1; V gene: TRBV5-5; clone size: .; J gene: TRBJ2-3; CDR3 protein: CASSPYRGFSDTQYF; CDR3 DNA: TGTGCCAGCAGCCCATACAGGGGGTTCTCGGATACGCAGTATTTT
D gene: .; V gene: TRBV4-1; clone size: .; J gene: TRBJ1-4; CDR3 protein: CASSQESSNEKLFF; CDR3 DNA: TGCGCCAGCAGCCAAGAATCGTCTAATGAAAAACTGTTTTTT
D gene: .; V gene: TRBV4-1; clone size: .; J gene: TRBJ1-1; CDR3 protein: CASSQATGANTEAFF; CDR3 DNA: TGCGCCAGCAGCCAGGCGACAGGAGCGAACACTGAAGCTTTCTTT
D gene: TRBD1; V gene: TRBV7-6; clone size: few; J gene: TRBJ2-5; CDR3 protein: CASSQRGQVGIETQYF; CDR3 DNA: TGTGCCAGCAGCCAGAGGGGACAGGTCGGCATAGAGACCCAGTACTTC
D gene: TRBD1; V gene: TRBV4-1; clone size: few; J gene: TRBJ2-1; CDR3 protein: CASSPTGQPSYNEQFF; CDR3 DNA: TGCGCCAGCAGCCCTACGGGACAGCCCTCCTACAATGAGCAGTTCTTC
D gene: .; V gene: TRBV15; clone size: once; J gene: TRBJ2-7; CDR3 protein: CATSVRTSSEQYF; CDR3 DNA: TGTGCCACCAGCGTCAGAACATCGTCCGAGCAGTACTTC
D gene: .; V gene: TRBV6-1; clone size: many; J gene: TRBJ2-7; CDR3 protein: CASSEEEGEVYEQYF; CDR3 DNA: TGTGCCAGCAGTGAAGAGGAAGGGGAAGTCTACGAGCAGTACTTC
D gene: TRBD1; V gene: TRBV6-6; clone size: few; J gene: TRBJ1-2; CDR3 protein: CASSYSDRGRGYTF; CDR3 DNA: TGTGCCAGCAGTTACTCGGACAGGGGTAGAGGCTACACCTTC
D gene: TRBD1; V gene: TRBV19; clone size: .; J gene: TRBJ2-7; CDR3 protein: CASSSAGGYTYEQYF; CDR3 DNA: TGTGCCAGTAGTTCCGCAGGGGGTTATACCTACGAGCAGTACTTC
D gene: .; V gene: TRBV7-8; clone size: .; J gene: TRBJ1-3; CDR3 protein: CASGVMGGSGNTIYF; CDR3 DNA: TGTGCCAGCGGGGTGATGGGGGGATCGGGAAACACCATATATTTT
D gene: .; V gene: TRBV6-5; clone size: .; J gene: TRBJ2-1; CDR3 protein: CASRRDIRGQGFF; CDR3 DNA: TGTGCCAGCAGGAGGGACATTAGGGGCCAAGGGTTCTTC
D gene: .; V gene: TRBV4-1; clone size: .; J gene: TRBJ2-1; CDR3 protein: CASSQASGPNEQFF; CDR3 DNA: TGCGCCAGCAGCCAAGCATCAGGGCCCAATGAGCAGTTCTTC